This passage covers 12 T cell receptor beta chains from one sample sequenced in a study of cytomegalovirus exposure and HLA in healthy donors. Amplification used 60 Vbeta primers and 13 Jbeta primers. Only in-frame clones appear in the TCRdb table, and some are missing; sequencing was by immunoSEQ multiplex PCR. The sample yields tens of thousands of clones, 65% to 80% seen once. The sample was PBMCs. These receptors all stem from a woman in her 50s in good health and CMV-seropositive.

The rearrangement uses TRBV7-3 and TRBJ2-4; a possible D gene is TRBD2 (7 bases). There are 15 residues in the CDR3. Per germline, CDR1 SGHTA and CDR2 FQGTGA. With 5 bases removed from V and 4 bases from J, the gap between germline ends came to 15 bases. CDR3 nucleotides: TGTGCCAGCAGCCCCACGGGGGGCGAAAAAAACATTCAGTACTTC. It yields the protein CASSPTGGEKNIQYF. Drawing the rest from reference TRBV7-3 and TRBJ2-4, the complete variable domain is GAGVSQTPSNKVTEKGKYVELRCDPISGHTALYWYRQSLGQGPEFLIYFQGTGAADDSGLPNDRFFAVRPEGSVSTLKIQRTERGDSAVYLCASSPTGGEKNIQYFGAGTRLSVL.

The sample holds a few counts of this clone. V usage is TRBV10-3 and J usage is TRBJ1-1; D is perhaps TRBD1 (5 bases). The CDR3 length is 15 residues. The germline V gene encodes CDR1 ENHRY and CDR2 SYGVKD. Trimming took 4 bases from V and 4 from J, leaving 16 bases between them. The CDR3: CAISGGGGVVTEAFF. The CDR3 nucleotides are TGTGCCATCAGTGGGGGGGGAGGTGTGGTCACTGAAGCTTTCTTT.

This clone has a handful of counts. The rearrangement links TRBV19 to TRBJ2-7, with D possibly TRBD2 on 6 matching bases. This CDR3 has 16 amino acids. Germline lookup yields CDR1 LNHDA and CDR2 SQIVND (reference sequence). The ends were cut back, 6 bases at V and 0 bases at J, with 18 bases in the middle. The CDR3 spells CASSLRASEYSYEQYF. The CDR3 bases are TGTGCCAGTAGCCTTAGGGCTAGCGAGTACTCCTACGAGCAGTACTTC.

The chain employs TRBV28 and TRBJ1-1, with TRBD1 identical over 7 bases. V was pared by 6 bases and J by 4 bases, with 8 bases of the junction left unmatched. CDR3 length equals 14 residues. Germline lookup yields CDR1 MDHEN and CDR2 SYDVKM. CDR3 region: CASSRQGRSTEAFF. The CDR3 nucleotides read TGTGCCAGCAGCAGACAGGGCAGGAGCACTGAAGCTTTCTTT.

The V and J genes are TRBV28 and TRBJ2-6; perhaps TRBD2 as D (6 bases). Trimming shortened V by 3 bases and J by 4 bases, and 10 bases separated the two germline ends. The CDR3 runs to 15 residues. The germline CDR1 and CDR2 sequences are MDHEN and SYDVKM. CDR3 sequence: CASSFRLGGANVLTF. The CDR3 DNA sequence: TGTGCCAGCAGTTTCCGACTAGGAGGGGCCAACGTCCTGACTTTC.

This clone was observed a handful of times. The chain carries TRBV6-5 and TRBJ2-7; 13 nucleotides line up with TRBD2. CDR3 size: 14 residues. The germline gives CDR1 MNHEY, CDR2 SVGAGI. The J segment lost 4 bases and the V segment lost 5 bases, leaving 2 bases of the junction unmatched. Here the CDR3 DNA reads TGTGCCAGCAGTCCGACTAGCGGGAGGTACGAGCAGTACTTC. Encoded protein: CASSPTSGRYEQYF.

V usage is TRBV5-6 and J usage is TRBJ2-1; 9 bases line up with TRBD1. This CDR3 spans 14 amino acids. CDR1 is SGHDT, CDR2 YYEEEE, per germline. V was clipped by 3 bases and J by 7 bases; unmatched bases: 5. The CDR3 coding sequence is TGTGCCAGCAGCTCCGGGACAGGGCTTAATGAGCAGTTCTTC. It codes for CASSSGTGLNEQFF.

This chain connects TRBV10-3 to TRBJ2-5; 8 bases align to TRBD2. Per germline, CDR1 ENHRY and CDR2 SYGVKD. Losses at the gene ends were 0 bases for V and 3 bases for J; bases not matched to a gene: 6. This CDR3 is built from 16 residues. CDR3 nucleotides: TGTGCCATCAGTGAGTCGAGTAGCGGGGATGAAGAGACCCAGTACTTC. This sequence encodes CAISESSSGDEETQYF.

The DNA for the CDR3 is TGCGCCAGCAGCTTGGTGCTTAGCGGCACAGATACGCAGTATTTT. Translating it yields CASSLVLSGTDTQYF. The genes are TRBV5-1 and TRBJ2-3; D is possibly TRBD2 (5 bases). CDR1 is SGHRS and CDR2 is YFSETQ in the germline V gene. This CDR3 has 15 residues. V was shortened by 0 bases and J by 1 base, with 9 bases between the two germline ends.

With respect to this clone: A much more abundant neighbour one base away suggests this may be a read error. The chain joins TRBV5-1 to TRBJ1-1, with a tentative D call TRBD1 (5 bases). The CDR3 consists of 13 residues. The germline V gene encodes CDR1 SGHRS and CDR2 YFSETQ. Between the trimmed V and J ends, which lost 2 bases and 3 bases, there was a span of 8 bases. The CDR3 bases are TGCGCCAGCAGCTTCGGGGGGGACACTGAAGCTTTCTTT. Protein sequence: CASSFGGDTEAFF.

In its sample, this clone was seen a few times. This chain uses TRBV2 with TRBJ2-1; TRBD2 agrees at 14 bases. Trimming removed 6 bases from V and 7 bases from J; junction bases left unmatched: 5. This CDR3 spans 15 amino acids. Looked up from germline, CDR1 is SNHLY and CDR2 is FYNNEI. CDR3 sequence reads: CASRKGLAGGNEQFF. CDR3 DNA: TGTGCCAGCAGGAAAGGACTAGCGGGAGGTAATGAGCAGTTCTTC.

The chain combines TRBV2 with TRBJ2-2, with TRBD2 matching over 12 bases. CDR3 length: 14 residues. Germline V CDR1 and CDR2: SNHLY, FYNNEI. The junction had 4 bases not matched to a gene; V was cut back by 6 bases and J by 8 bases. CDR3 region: CASRPTSGRGELFF. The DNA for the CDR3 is TGTGCCAGCAGACCCACTAGCGGGAGGGGGGAGCTGTTTTTT.